This TCR beta chain emerged from a study of blood T cell repertoires in COVID-19. CDR1 is SGHTA, CDR2 FQGNSA, per germline. With 5 bases removed from V and 3 bases from J, the gap between germline ends came to 14 bases. The CDR3 consists of 15 residues. Only in-frame clones appear in the TCRdb table, and some are missing; sequencing was by immunoSEQ multiplex PCR. The sample contains about 30,000 clones, almost 85% of which appear only once. Sequencing was performed on peripheral blood. The clonotype comes from an elderly man with active COVID-19. The V call is TRBV7-2, the J call TRBJ1-5, with D tentatively TRBD1 (6 bases). The CDR3 DNA sequence: TGTGCCAGCAGCCTGAGCCGGGACACCAATCAGCCCCAGCATTTT. As protein: CASSLSRDTNQPQHF.